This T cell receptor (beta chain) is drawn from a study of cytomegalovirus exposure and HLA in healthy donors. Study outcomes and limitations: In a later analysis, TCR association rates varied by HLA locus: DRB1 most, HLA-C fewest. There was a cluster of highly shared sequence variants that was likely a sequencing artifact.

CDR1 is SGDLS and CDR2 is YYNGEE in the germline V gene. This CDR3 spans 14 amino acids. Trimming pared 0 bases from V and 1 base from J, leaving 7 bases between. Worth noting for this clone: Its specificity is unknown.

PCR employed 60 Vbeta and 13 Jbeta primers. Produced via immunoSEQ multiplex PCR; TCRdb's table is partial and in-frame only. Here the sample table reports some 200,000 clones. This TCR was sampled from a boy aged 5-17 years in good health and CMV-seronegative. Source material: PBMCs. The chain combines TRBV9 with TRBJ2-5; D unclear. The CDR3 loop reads CASSVGQAQETQYF. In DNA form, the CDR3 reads TGTGCCAGCAGCGTAGGGCAGGCCCAAGAGACCCAGTACTTC.